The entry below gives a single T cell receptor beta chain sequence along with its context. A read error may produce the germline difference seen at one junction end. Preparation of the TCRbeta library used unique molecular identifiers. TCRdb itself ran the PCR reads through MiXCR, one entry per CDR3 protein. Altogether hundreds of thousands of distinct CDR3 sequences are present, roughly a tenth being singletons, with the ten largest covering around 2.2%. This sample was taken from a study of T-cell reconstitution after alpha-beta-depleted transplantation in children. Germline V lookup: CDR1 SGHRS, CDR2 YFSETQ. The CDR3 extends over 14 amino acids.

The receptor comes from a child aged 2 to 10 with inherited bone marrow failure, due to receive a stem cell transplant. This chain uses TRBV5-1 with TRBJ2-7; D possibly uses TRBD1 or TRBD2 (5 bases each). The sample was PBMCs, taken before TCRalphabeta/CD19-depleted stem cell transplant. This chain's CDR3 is CANSLGPNSYEQYF. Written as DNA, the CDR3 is TGCGCCAACAGCTTGGGACCTAACTCCTACGAGCAGTACTTC. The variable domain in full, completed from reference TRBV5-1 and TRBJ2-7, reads KAGVTQTPRYLIKTRGQQVTLSCSPISGHRSVSWYQQTPGQGLQFLFEYFSETQRNKGNFPGRFSGRQFSNSRSEMNVSTLELGDSALYLCANSLGPNSYEQYFGPGTRLTVT.